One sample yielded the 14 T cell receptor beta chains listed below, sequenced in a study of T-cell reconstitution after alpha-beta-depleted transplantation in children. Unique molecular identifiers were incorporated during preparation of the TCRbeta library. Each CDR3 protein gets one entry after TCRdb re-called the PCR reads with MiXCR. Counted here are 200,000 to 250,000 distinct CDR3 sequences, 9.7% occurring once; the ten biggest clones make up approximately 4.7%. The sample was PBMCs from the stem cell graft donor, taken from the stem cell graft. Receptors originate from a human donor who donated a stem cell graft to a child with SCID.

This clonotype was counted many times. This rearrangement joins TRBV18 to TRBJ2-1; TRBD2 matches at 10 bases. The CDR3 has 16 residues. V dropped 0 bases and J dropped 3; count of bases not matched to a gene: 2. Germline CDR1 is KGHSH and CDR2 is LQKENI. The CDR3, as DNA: TGTGCCAGCTCACCACCTGGACTAGCGGACTACAATGAGCAGTTCTTC. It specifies CASSPPGLADYNEQFF.

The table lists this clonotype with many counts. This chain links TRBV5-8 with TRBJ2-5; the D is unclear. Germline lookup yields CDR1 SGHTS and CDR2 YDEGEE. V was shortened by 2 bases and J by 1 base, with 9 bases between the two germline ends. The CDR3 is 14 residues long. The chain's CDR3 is CASSFGQLQETQYF. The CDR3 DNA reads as TGTGCCAGCAGCTTCGGTCAGCTCCAAGAGACCCAGTACTTC.

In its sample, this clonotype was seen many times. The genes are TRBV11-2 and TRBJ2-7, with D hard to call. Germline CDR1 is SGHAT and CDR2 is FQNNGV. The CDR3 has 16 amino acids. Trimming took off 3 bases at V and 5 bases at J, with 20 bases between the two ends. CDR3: CASSFVRVGLKDEQYF. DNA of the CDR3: TGTGCCAGCAGCTTCGTCCGTGTGGGGTTGAAAGACGAGCAGTACTTC.

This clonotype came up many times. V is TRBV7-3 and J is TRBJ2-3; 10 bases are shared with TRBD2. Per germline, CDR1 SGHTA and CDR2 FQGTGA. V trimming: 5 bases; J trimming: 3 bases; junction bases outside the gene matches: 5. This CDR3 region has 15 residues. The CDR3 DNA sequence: TGTGCCAGCAGCGATCCGGGACTAGCGACAGATACGCAGTATTTT. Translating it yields CASSDPGLATDTQYF.

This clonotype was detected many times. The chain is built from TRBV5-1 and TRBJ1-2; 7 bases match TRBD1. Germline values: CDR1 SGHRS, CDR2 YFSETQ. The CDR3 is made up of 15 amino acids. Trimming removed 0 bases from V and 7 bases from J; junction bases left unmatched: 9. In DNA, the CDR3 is TGCGCCAGCAGCTTGGACACGACAGGGAGCGGTGGCTACACCTTC. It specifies CASSLDTTGSGGYTF.

The CDR3 nucleotides read TGTGCCTGGAGGACCCTGAACACTGAAGCTTTCTTT. Its protein product is CAWRTLNTEAFF. The chain joins TRBV30 to TRBJ1-1; D is undetermined. Germline CDR1 and CDR2: GTSNPN and SVGIG (reference sequence). The CDR3 covers 12 residues. The germline V and J ends were trimmed by 3 bases and 0 bases, with 5 bases remaining between them.

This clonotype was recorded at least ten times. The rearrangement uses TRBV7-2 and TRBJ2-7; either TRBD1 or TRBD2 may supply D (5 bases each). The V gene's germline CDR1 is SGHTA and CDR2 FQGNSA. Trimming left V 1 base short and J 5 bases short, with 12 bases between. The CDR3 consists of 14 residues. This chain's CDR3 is CASSLGGTRNEQYF. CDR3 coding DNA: TGTGCCAGCAGCTTAGGGGGGACCCGTAACGAGCAGTACTTC.

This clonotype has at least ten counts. The DNA of the CDR3 is TGTGCCAGCAGCCGTGGGGATCTGGAGGGTCAGCCCCAGCATTTT. Translated: CASSRGDLEGQPQHF. V and J are TRBV7-8 and TRBJ1-5, with unresolved D. V was clipped by 5 bases and J by 6 bases, with 17 bases between them. Germline-derived CDR1 and CDR2 are SGHVS and FQNEAQ. The CDR3 covers 15 residues.

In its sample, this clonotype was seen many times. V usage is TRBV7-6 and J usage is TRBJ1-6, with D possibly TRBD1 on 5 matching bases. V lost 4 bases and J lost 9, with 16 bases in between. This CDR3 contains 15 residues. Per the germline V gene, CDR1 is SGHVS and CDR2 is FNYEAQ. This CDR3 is CASSSTPAGGSPLHF. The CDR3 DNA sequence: TGTGCCAGCAGCTCAACCCCCGCTGGGGGTTCACCCCTCCACTTT.

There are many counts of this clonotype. CDR3 nucleotides: TGTGCCAGCATCCCCGGGACAGCGTCCTACGAGCAGTACTTC. It codes for CASIPGTASYEQYF. This chain connects TRBV28 to TRBJ2-7; TRBD1 matches at 7 bases. Per the germline V gene, CDR1 is MDHEN and CDR2 is SYDVKM. The CDR3 runs 14 residues. V dropped 7 bases and J dropped 1; count of bases not matched to a gene: 7.

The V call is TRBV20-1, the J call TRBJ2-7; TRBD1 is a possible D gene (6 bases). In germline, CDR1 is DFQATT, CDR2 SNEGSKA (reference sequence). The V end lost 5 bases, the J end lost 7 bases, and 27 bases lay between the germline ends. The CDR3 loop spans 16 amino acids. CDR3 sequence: CSAGSGTPQSLGEQYF. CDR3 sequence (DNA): TGCAGTGCTGGCTCCGGGACACCACAATCCCTTGGGGAGCAGTACTTC.

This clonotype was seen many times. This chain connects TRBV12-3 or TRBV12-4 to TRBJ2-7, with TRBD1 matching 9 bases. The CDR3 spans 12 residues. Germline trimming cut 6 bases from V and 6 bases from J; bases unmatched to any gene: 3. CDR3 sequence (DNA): TGTGCCAGCAGCCGGGGACAGGGCGAGCAGTACTTC. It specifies CASSRGQGEQYF.

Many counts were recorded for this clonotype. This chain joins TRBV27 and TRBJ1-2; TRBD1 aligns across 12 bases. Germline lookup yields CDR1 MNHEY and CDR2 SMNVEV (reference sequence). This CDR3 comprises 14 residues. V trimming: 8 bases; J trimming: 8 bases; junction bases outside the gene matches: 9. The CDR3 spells CASGTGTGGLGYTF. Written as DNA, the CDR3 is TGTGCCAGCGGTACCGGGACAGGGGGCTTAGGCTACACCTTC.

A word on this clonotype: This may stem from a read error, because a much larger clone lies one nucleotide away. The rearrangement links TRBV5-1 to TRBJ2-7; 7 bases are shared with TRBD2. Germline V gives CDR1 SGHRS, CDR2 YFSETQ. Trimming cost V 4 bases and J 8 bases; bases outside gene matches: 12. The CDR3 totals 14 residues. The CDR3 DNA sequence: TGCGCCAGCAGCAAACTAGCGACCTCCGGCAAGCAGTACTTC. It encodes CASSKLATSGKQYF. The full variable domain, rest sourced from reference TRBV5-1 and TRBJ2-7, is KAGVTQTPRYLIKTRGQQVTLSCSPISGHRSVSWYQQTPGQGLQFLFEYFSETQRNKGNFPGRFSGRQFSNSRSEMNVSTLELGDSALYLCASSKLATSGKQYFGPGTRLTVT.